A single sample is the source of the 20 T cell receptor beta chains below, sequenced in a study of beta chain features in type 1 diabetes listed by TCRdb under 2018. Receptor amplification or capture employed the immunoSEQ multiplex PCR assay. All of the isolated RNA was reverse transcribed with the High Capacity cDNA Reverse Transcription Kit, so expressed TCRB transcripts were sequenced. Sourced from immuneACCESS, this table was stored by TCRdb with only in-frame sequences that have V and J called. A share of the clones is absent; for the studies checked, an unresolved V gene accounts for under half, and the remainder has no known explanation. For this sample the table gives around 140,000 clones, of which 9.7% were detected only once. Nearly 0.65% of the sample rests with the top ten. Sequenced input: central memory CD4+ T cells from blood. The receptors derive from a woman between 40 and 55 years old in good health.

V is TRBV7-8 and J is TRBJ2-3; D not resolved. The CDR3 totals 12 residues. Trimming cost V 3 bases and J 2 bases, with 3 bases left between them. Germline CDR1 is SGHVS and CDR2 is FQNEAQ. This chain's CDR3 is CASSFFTDTQYF. The CDR3, as DNA: TGTGCCAGCAGCTTCTTCACAGATACGCAGTATTTT.

This clone appeared a few times. The rearrangement uses TRBV6-6 and TRBJ1-2; a weak D match, TRBD1 (6 bases). Germline V gives CDR1 MNHNY, CDR2 SVGAGI (reference sequence). CDR3 length: 14 amino acids. V shed 0 bases and J shed 7 bases, with 12 bases lying between them. In nucleotides, the CDR3 is TGTGCCAGCAGTTACTCGGACAGCCGGAGTGGCTACACCTTC. It translates to CASSYSDSRSGYTF.

This clone was observed a handful of times. V is TRBV6-5 and J is TRBJ2-3, with 7 bases fitting TRBD1. The J segment lost 0 bases and the V segment lost 2 bases, leaving 2 bases of the junction unmatched. Germline V gene sequence: CDR1 MNHEY, CDR2 SVGAGI. This CDR3 has 15 residues. The CDR3 protein is CASSYQDRSTDTQYF. DNA for the CDR3: TGTGCCAGCAGTTACCAGGACAGGAGCACAGATACGCAGTATTTT.

The genes are TRBV29-1 and TRBJ1-1; 9 bases are shared with TRBD1. J gave up 5 bases and V 4 bases, and 2 bases lay outside the gene matches. This CDR3 comprises 12 residues. Germline lookup yields CDR1 SQVTM and CDR2 ANQGSEA. The CDR3 is CSVVGTGTEAFF. The CDR3 region has the DNA TGCAGCGTTGTTGGGACAGGGACTGAAGCTTTCTTT.

This clone was seen only once. This chain joins TRBV10-2 and TRBJ2-5; 9 bases are a match to TRBD2. Germline CDR1 and CDR2: WSHSY and SAAADI. The CDR3 spans 16 residues. With 3 bases clipped from V and 5 bases from J, the junction kept 10 bases outside the gene matches. Here the CDR3 DNA reads TGCGCCAGCAGTGAAGCAGTGGCGGGGGGGAGGGAGACCCAGTACTTC. It is translated as CASSEAVAGGRETQYF.

This clone was observed a few times. The same CDR3 arises from other DNA sequences in this sample as well. The chain combines TRBV6-5 with TRBJ2-5; 9 positions agree with TRBD2. The V segment lost 2 bases and the J segment 5 bases; nucleotides outside the gene matches: 9. Germline-derived CDR1 and CDR2 are MNHEY and SVGAGI. This CDR3 spans 16 amino acids. The CDR3 here is CASSYGAGGPGETQYF. Here the CDR3 DNA reads TGTGCCAGCAGTTACGGTGCGGGGGGGCCGGGTGAGACCCAGTACTTC.

The chain uses TRBV7-2 and TRBJ2-5; a weak D match, TRBD2 (6 bases). This CDR3 has 15 amino acids. Germline CDR1 reads SGHTA; CDR2 reads FQGNSA. Trimming removed 4 bases at V and 4 bases at J, with 16 bases between. The CDR3 nucleotides are TGTGCCAGCAGCTCTTCCGGGGTAGCGGCAGAGACCCAGTACTTC. Translation: CASSSSGVAAETQYF.

This clone has only a few counts. This chain joins TRBV18 and TRBJ1-4, with D possibly TRBD1 on 6 matching bases. The V gene's germline CDR1 is KGHSH and CDR2 LQKENI. CDR3 size: 13 residues. Trimming took off 5 bases at V and 17 bases at J, with 21 bases between the two ends. In DNA form, the CDR3 reads TGTGCCAGCTCAGGACAGAGCCTAGTCGAGCTATTTTTT. Protein product: CASSGQSLVELFF. The full variable domain, rest sourced from reference TRBV18 and TRBJ1-4, is NAGVMQNPRHLVRRRGQEARLRCSPMKGHSHVYWYRQLPEEGLKFMVYLQKENIIDESGMPKERFSAEFPKEGPSILRIQQVVRGDSAAYFCASSGQSLVELFFGSGTQLSVL.

As concerns this clone: The same CDR3 also results from other DNA sequences found in this sample. The gene calls are TRBV28 and TRBJ2-4; 7 nucleotides agree with TRBD1. V lost 10 bases, J lost 0 bases, and 6 bases stayed unmatched. Germline CDR1 and CDR2: MDHEN and SYDVKM. The CDR3 is 14 amino acids. For the CDR3, the DNA is TGTGCCACCTCCGAGGGGGCAGCCAAAAACATTCAGTACTTC. This translates into CATSEGAAKNIQYF.

This clone has more than one count but fewer than ten. The sample holds other DNA sequences that translate to the same CDR3. J is TRBJ2-7 and V is TRBV5-6, with unresolved D. V shed 4 bases and J shed 4 bases, with 6 bases lying between them. This CDR3 comprises 11 residues. CDR1 and CDR2 from the germline V gene are SGHDT and YYEEEE. The CDR3 region has the DNA TGTGCCAGCAGCAGAGAATACGAGCAGTACTTC. Translating gives CASSREYEQYF.

In the case of this clone: Other DNA sequences in this sample translate to the same CDR3. The chain recombines TRBV4-2 with TRBJ2-1, with 10 bases that match TRBD1. This CDR3 contains 17 residues. Trimming at V came to 3 bases and at J to 8 bases, leaving 13 bases not matched to a gene. CDR1 and CDR2 from the germline V gene are LGHNA and YNFKEQ. CDR3 DNA sequence: TGTGCCAGCAGCCACGTGCCGGGACAGGGGATCGTCTATGAGCAGTTCTTC. Its protein product is CASSHVPGQGIVYEQFF.

This clone was seen more than once but under ten times. The rearrangement links TRBV5-4 to TRBJ2-7, with D perhaps matching TRBD2 (6 bases). The CDR3 covers 14 residues. Germline CDR1 is SGHNT and CDR2 is YYREEE (reference sequence). V was shortened by 4 bases and J by 3 bases, with 14 bases between the two germline ends. The CDR3, as DNA: TGTGCCAGCAGCCCTCTAGCGTCAAACTACGAGCAGTACTTC. This translates into CASSPLASNYEQYF.

This clone was picked up many times. This chain uses TRBV23-1 with TRBJ2-7; TRBD1 is a possible D gene (6 bases). TRBV23-1 is filed as an ORF, its function uncertain. This CDR3 contains 13 residues. V shed 10 bases and J shed 2 bases, with 15 bases lying between them. The CDR3: CANVQQGAYEQYF. The CDR3 coding sequence is TGCGCCAACGTTCAACAGGGTGCCTACGAGCAGTACTTC.

This sequence joins TRBV6-5 and TRBJ2-7, with 7 positions matching TRBD1. Germline V gives CDR1 MNHEY, CDR2 SVGAGI. The CDR3 is 15 amino acids. Losses at the gene ends were 4 bases for V and 0 bases for J; bases not matched to a gene: 6. The CDR3 DNA is TGTGCCAGCAGTTCCACCGGGACAGCCTCCTACGAGCAGTACTTC. It specifies CASSSTGTASYEQYF.

This clone has only a few counts. The CDR3 loop is CASSPGQMDTIYF. Here the CDR3 DNA reads TGTGCCAGCTCACCTGGGCAGATGGACACCATATATTTT. This chain uses TRBV18 with TRBJ1-3; unclear D gene. There are 13 residues in the CDR3. V dropped 3 bases and J dropped 8 bases, with 11 bases sitting between them. The germline CDR1 and CDR2 sequences are KGHSH and LQKENI. Looking up the rest from reference TRBV18 and TRBJ1-3 gives the full variable domain: NAGVMQNPRHLVRRRGQEARLRCSPMKGHSHVYWYRQLPEEGLKFMVYLQKENIIDESGMPKERFSAEFPKEGPSILRIQQVVRGDSAAYFCASSPGQMDTIYFGEGSWLTVV.

This clone has just a few counts. The chain uses TRBV29-1 and TRBJ1-6, with TRBD1 identical over 8 bases. The CDR3 is 15 residues long. The V segment lost 6 bases and the J segment 7 bases; nucleotides outside the gene matches: 11. Germline V CDR1 and CDR2: SQVTM, ANQGSEA. In DNA form, the CDR3 reads TGCAGCGTCGCAACCGGACAGGGAAGAAATTCACCCCTCCACTTT. This codes for CSVATGQGRNSPLHF.

The chain employs TRBV29-1 and TRBJ1-5, with TRBD1 identical over 7 bases. This CDR3 region has 13 residues. Germline-derived CDR1 and CDR2 are SQVTM and ANQGSEA. The ends lost 4 bases at V and 3 bases at J; junction bases unmatched: 3. The CDR3 spells CSVGQGPNQPQHF. The CDR3 region has the DNA TGCAGCGTTGGACAGGGCCCCAATCAGCCCCAGCATTTT.

This clone was counted only a few times. V usage is TRBV18 and J usage is TRBJ2-7, with 9 bases identical to TRBD1. In germline, CDR1 is KGHSH, CDR2 LQKENI. With V trimmed by 6 bases and J by 6 bases, 12 bases remained unmatched. The CDR3 sequence is 15 residues long. CDR3 sequence: CASSRQGTGTSEQYF. In nucleotides, the CDR3 is TGTGCCAGCTCCAGGCAAGGGACAGGGACTTCCGAGCAGTACTTC.

The chain uses TRBV7-6 and TRBJ2-7; 8 bases line up with TRBD2. The CDR3 sequence is 15 residues long. Trimming cost V 1 base and J 4 bases; bases outside gene matches: 6. Looked up from germline, CDR1 is SGHVS and CDR2 is FNYEAQ. The DNA for the CDR3 is TGTGCCAGCAGCTTAGATCGGACTAGCAAGTACGAGCAGTACTTC. Its translation is CASSLDRTSKYEQYF.

The chain uses TRBV18 and TRBJ1-3; no clear D gene. V lost 6 bases, J lost 4 bases, and 19 bases lay in between. CDR1 and CDR2 (germline): KGHSH, LQKENI. This CDR3 comprises 16 residues. For the CDR3, the DNA is TGTGCCAGCTCCCCAAACGGGGAACGTTTAGGAAACACCATATATTTT. It encodes CASSPNGERLGNTIYF.